This T cell receptor beta chain was documented in a study of cytomegalovirus exposure and HLA in healthy donors. Study-wide points: Specificity of three CMV-associated chains for CMV antigens was verified in vitro. Some TCR beta chains (roughly 160 of them) were listed as cytomegalovirus-associated.

Trimming cost V 0 bases and J 4 bases, with 12 bases left between them. CDR1 and CDR2 (germline): LNHDA, SQIVND (reference sequence). The CDR3 is 15 residues long. As for this clone: As yet, its antigen is unknown.

It was with 60 Vbeta and 13 Jbeta primers that the PCR ran. TCRdb's copy holds only in-frame clones and misses some; the assay was immunoSEQ multiplex PCR. The table includes around 130,000 clones, more than 65% detected once. The donors were healthy bone marrow donors. What was sequenced was PBMCs. The receptor comes from a woman aged 55-70 years in good health and CMV-seropositive. The chain is built from TRBV19 and TRBJ1-2; unclear D gene. CDR3 nucleotide sequence: TGTGCCAGTAGTATAGAGGGCACTCGCACCTATGGCTACACCTTC. It translates to CASSIEGTRTYGYTF.